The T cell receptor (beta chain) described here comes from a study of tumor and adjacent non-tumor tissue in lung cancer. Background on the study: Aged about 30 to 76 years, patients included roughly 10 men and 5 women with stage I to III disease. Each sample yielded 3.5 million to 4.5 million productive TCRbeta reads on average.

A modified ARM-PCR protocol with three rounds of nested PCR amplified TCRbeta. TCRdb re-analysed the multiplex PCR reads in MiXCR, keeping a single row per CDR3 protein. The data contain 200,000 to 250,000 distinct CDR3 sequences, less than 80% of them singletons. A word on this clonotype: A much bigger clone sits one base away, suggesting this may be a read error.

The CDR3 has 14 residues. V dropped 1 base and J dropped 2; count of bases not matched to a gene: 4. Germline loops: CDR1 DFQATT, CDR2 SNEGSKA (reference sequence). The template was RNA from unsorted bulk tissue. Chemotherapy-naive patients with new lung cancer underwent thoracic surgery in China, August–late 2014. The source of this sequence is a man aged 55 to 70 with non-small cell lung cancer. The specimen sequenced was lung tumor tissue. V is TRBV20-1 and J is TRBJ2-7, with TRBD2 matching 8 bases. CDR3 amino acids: CSARGTSRTYEQYF. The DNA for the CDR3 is TGCAGTGCTAGAGGGACTAGCAGGACCTACGAGCAGTACTTC.